Included here is one T cell receptor beta chain sequence, with context. Its target is not known. The V and J ends lost 6 bases and 8 bases respectively, with 16 bases between them. The germline V gene has CDR1 MDHEN and CDR2 SYDVKM. The CDR3 has 13 residues. This entry belongs to a study of OX40 agonist ivuxolimab in advanced cancers. Study details: Given to patients was ivuxolimab, an agonistic anti-OX40 (CD134) antibody. Study-level points and caveats: Dosing at 0.1 to 3.0 mg/kg was accompanied by clonal expansion of CD4+ and CD8+ blood T cells by week 6.

Produced via immunoSEQ multiplex PCR; TCRdb's table is partial and in-frame only. The profile covers 68,000 or so clones, with about nine tenths appearing a single time and about 8.2% taken by the ten largest. This chain connects TRBV28 to TRBJ1-2, with D possibly TRBD1 on 5 matching bases. The TCR comes from an adult with an advanced solid tumor such as melanoma, head and neck, liver or kidney cancer. Source: CD4+ or CD8+ T cells sorted from blood, taken in a trial of the OX40 agonist ivuxolimab. The CDR3 DNA reads TGTGCCAGCAGCCCTCAGGGCGCTCGAGGCTACACCTTC. It encodes CASSPQGARGYTF.